This T cell receptor beta chain was recovered during a study of cytomegalovirus exposure and HLA in healthy donors. Regarding the study as a whole: As a later analysis showed, several of the most significant clusters appeared to be linked to common viral pathogens.

PCR primers comprised 60 Vbeta and 13 Jbeta primers. Clones were sequenced by immunoSEQ multiplex PCR, and TCRdb holds only the in-frame ones, with some missing. Altogether approximately 210,000 clones are present, about four fifths being singletons, with the ten largest covering less than 2%. This clone has only a few counts. The antigen is undetermined. The receptor was derived from a man in his late teens or twenties in good health and CMV-seronegative. The sample comprised PBMCs.

CDR3 protein: CASTDWRGPTNEKLFF. The DNA for the CDR3 is TGTGCCAGCACCGACTGGAGGGGCCCCACTAATGAAAAACTGTTTTTT. The chain uses TRBV28 and TRBJ1-4; a weak D match, TRBD1 (5 bases). CDR3 length: 16 residues. In germline, CDR1 is MDHEN, CDR2 SYDVKM. V was clipped by 7 bases and J by 2 bases, with 17 bases between them. Full variable domain (missing parts from reference TRBV28 and TRBJ1-4): DVKVTQSSRYLVKRTGEKVFLECVQDMDHENMFWYRQDPGLGLRLIYFSYDVKMKEKGDIPEGYSVSREKKERFSLILESASTNQTSMYLCASTDWRGPTNEKLFFGSGTQLSVL.